A single sample gave rise to the 11 T cell receptor beta chains below, sequenced in a study of shared clonotypes between healthy human individuals. Clones were read by immunoSEQ multiplex PCR, and TCRdb kept only the in-frame ones, dropping some. The data contain roughly 2 million clones, approximately 94% of them singletons. The specimen was naive CD4+ T cells sorted from blood. Subset defined: CD45RA+ positively selected. These receptors all stem from a man younger than 35 in good health.

The V call is TRBV14, the J call TRBJ2-7; 8 nucleotides align to TRBD2. This CDR3 comprises 20 residues. Per the germline V gene, CDR1 is SGHDN and CDR2 is FVKESK. Losses at the gene ends were 0 bases for V and 4 bases for J; bases not matched to a gene: 20. The CDR3 DNA follows: TGTGCCAGCAGCCAAGACCCACTGATCTATTGGAGCGGGAGTTTGTACGAGCAGTACTTC. Translated: CASSQDPLIYWSGSLYEQYF.

A few counts support this clone. V is TRBV28 and J is TRBJ2-7; a weak D match, TRBD2 (6 bases). With 5 bases removed from V and 7 bases from J, the gap between germline ends came to 15 bases. Germline V gene lookup returns CDR1 MDHEN and CDR2 SYDVKM. This CDR3 spans 13 amino acids. CDR3 residues: CASSGGPRDEQYF. DNA for the CDR3: TGTGCCAGCAGTGGAGGGCCGCGGGATGAGCAGTACTTC.

The J gene is TRBJ1-3, the V gene TRBV7-3; D gene ambiguous. Germline CDR1 reads SGHTA; CDR2 reads FQGTGA. The CDR3 is 9 residues long. V shed 5 bases and J shed 7 bases, with 0 bases lying between them. The CDR3 nucleotides read TGTGCCAGCAGCAACACCATATATTTT. Protein sequence: CASSNTIYF.

This chain connects TRBV19 to TRBJ2-3, with D tentatively TRBD1 (6 bases). The CDR3 loop spans 15 amino acids. V lost 5 bases, J lost 4 bases, and 16 bases lay in between. Germline CDR1 reads LNHDA; CDR2 reads SQIVND (reference sequence). The CDR3 spells CASSARNRDPDTQYF. The CDR3 DNA is TGTGCCAGTAGTGCTCGGAACAGGGATCCAGATACGCAGTATTTT.

Turning to this clone: The same CDR3 arises from other DNA sequences in this sample as well. The V gene is TRBV19, the J gene TRBJ2-5; possible D gene TRBD2, 6 bases. V gave up 4 bases and J gave up 5 bases, with 11 bases separating them. The CDR3 loop spans 13 amino acids. CDR1 is LNHDA, CDR2 SQIVND, per germline (reference sequence). CDR3 sequence: CASSKGGGETQYF. The CDR3 DNA follows: TGTGCCAGTAGTAAGGGAGGCGGGGAGACCCAGTACTTC.

The genes are TRBV5-4 and TRBJ1-1; possible D gene TRBD1, 6 bases. Germline V gene sequence: CDR1 SGHNT, CDR2 YYREEE (reference sequence). V lost 4 bases and J lost 4, with 14 bases in between. The CDR3 contains 14 residues. The CDR3 spells CASSLSRGSTEAFF. The CDR3, as DNA: TGTGCCAGCAGCCTCTCGAGGGGGTCCACTGAAGCTTTCTTT.

The chain joins TRBV7-2 to TRBJ1-4; 8 bases agree with TRBD1. V was pared by 1 base and J by 8 bases, with 9 bases of the junction left unmatched. The CDR3 totals 16 residues. Germline CDR1 SGHTA, CDR2 FQGNSA. DNA for the CDR3: TGTGCCAGCAGCTTAGGTCCTGGACAGGGAGGGGAAAAACTGTTTTTT. Translating gives CASSLGPGQGGEKLFF. The full variable domain, with the rest looked up from reference TRBV7-2 and TRBJ1-4, is GAGVSQSPSNKVTEKGKDVELRCDPISGHTALYWYRQSLGQGLEFLIYFQGNSAPDKSGLPSDRFSAERTGGSVSTLTIQRTQQEDSAVYLCASSLGPGQGGEKLFFGSGTQLSVL.

The chain uses TRBV5-1 and TRBJ1-4; tentative D call: TRBD1 (6 bases). Germline V lookup: CDR1 SGHRS, CDR2 YFSETQ. The CDR3 spans 14 residues. Trimming shortened V by 0 bases and J by 4 bases, and 7 bases separated the two germline ends. The CDR3 region has the DNA TGCGCCAGCAGCTTGGAACAGGGTAATGAAAAACTGTTTTTT. Protein sequence: CASSLEQGNEKLFF. Together with reference TRBV5-1 and TRBJ1-4, the CDR3 gives the full variable domain: KAGVTQTPRYLIKTRGQQVTLSCSPISGHRSVSWYQQTPGQGLQFLFEYFSETQRNKGNFPGRFSGRQFSNSRSEMNVSTLELGDSALYLCASSLEQGNEKLFFGSGTQLSVL.

The V gene is TRBV19, the J gene TRBJ1-2; 8 nucleotides line up with TRBD1. Germline-derived CDR1 and CDR2 are LNHDA and SQIVND (reference sequence). The CDR3 runs 14 residues. V gave up 4 bases and J gave up 4 bases; unmatched junction bases: 5. This chain's CDR3 is CASSTTGGIYGYTF. The CDR3 region has the DNA TGTGCCAGTAGTACCACAGGGGGAATCTATGGCTACACCTTC.

The chain recombines TRBV30 with TRBJ2-1; a possible D gene is TRBD1 (6 bases). Germline CDR1 reads GTSNPN; CDR2 reads SVGIG (reference sequence). Trimming took off 4 bases at V and 5 bases at J, with 9 bases between the two ends. CDR3 length equals 12 residues. Written as DNA, the CDR3 is TGTGCCTGGACTAGACAGGACAATGAGCAGTTCTTC. Encoded protein: CAWTRQDNEQFF.

V usage is TRBV29-1 and J usage is TRBJ1-3; TRBD1 aligns across 7 bases. CDR3 length: 12 residues. The germline V gene has CDR1 SQVTM and CDR2 ANQGSEA. V gave up 7 bases and J gave up 7 bases; unmatched junction bases: 7. DNA of the CDR3: TGCAGCGGGTGGACAGGTGGGAACACCATATATTTT. Its protein product is CSGWTGGNTIYF.